This is a list of T cell receptor beta chains from one sample in a study of human T cells and chemical hapten exposure. TCRdb re-analysed the RACE reads in MiXCR, keeping a single row per CDR3 protein. The sample has about 190,000 distinct CDR3 sequences; around 25% are singletons. This specimen consisted of whole blood, obtained in connection with sensitization to the hapten diphenylcyclopropenone (DPC). The receptors stem from a middle-aged woman with alopecia areata. Some clones in this sample may be carry-over from other donors' samples. CDR3s leave out the opening cysteine and the closing phenylalanine or tryptophan. Clone size is shown for a subset of rows, as once, few, many or a class of expanded clone.

>many|TRBV5-6
ASSPPPPDSYTEAF
>many|TRBV7-6
ASSPGLGEQY
>.|TRBV6-5
ASSFGTGVTDTQY
>.|TRBV5-1
ASSPRDMGEEKLF
>.|TRBV27
ASRKQGPYEQY
>.|TRBV28
ASSLGPHGPYEQY
>.|TRBV5-1
ASERGPSMNNEQF
>once|TRBV20-1
SAGGLAGETSTDTQY
>few|TRBV29-1
SVGLSSGANVLT
>.|TRBV6-5
ASSYDRDSYEQY
>few|TRBV25-1
ASSPSGQETQY
>few|TRBV29-1
SVEKRDTTDTQY
>.|TRBV5-1
ASSLDGTGGFSEQY
>few|TRBV21-1
ASSSQGTGDYNEQF
>many|TRBV10-3
AIRSLSGANTGELF
>few|TRBV12-3/TRBV12-4
ASRLPGSGNTIY
>many|TRBV28
ASSLSGTAQETQY
>.|TRBV5-4
ASKSLTGDIQY
>few|TRBV27
ASFPGGRAYEQY
>.|TRBV12-3/TRBV12-4
ASKFGGSRSYNEQF
>.|TRBV6-5
ASSSRTGSITGELF
>.|TRBV15
ATSIFRGNQPQH
>few|TRBV4-2
ASSQAVGPFYEQY